This TCR beta chain was recovered during a study of identical twins. MiXCR, applied by TCRdb to the 5' RACE reads, yields one record per CDR3 protein. The sample includes about 200,000 distinct CDR3 sequences, more than 15% seen only once; the top ten take around two fifths. Trimming shortened V by 9 bases and J by 5 bases, and 7 bases separated the two germline ends. The CDR3 runs to 11 residues. Germline CDR1 ENHRY, CDR2 SYGVKD. These same data were also listed under a study on T cells expressing NK-cell markers. As reported in that work: The study found these clonotypes also leading the CD3+CD56-NKG2C+ fraction in a handful of donors. Expanded clones of NKG2C+ T cells had an unclear HCMV specificity.

The V and J genes are TRBV10-3 and TRBJ2-2; D call uncertain. The origin of this receptor is a woman aged 18-30 years in good health. Sequencing used CD8+ T cells sorted from blood. CDR3 sequence reads: CAIGRTGELFF. DNA for the CDR3: TGTGCCATTGGACGGACCGGGGAGCTGTTTTTT.